Listed below are T cell receptor beta chains from one sample, sequenced in a study of cytomegalovirus exposure and HLA in healthy donors. Measured with immunoSEQ multiplex PCR; TCRdb has only the in-frame clones, and not every one. The sample lists fewer than 90,000 clones, roughly 80% occurring once. What was sequenced was PBMCs. The receptors originated from a man aged 25 to 45 in good health and CMV-seronegative. Both conserved end residues are part of each CDR3. The order of the fields is clone size, J gene, V gene, D gene, CDR3 protein, CDR3 DNA. A D gene is named only where the DNA matches it firmly. Clone size is stated in some rows and not others, as once, few, many or a class when expanded.

>NA|TRBJ2-1|TRBV10-1|NA
CATRPLLSSNEQFF
TGCGCCACCCGCCCCCTACTAAGTTCAAATGAGCAGTTCTTC
>NA|TRBJ1-2|TRBV6-6|TRBD1
CASSGGTGDGYTF
TGTGCCAGCAGTGGCGGGACAGGAGATGGCTACACCTTC
>once|TRBJ2-3|TRBV27|TRBD1
CASRRAGTGPGDTQYF
TGTGCCAGCAGAAGGGCCGGGACAGGCCCGGGGGATACGCAGTATTTT
>NA|TRBJ1-5|TRBV7-2|TRBD1
CASSLVGGEGQPQHF
TGTGCCAGCAGCTTAGTAGGGGGCGAGGGTCAGCCCCAGCATTTT
>few|TRBJ1-3|TRBV10-3|TRBD1
CAIGTVSGNTIYF
TGTGCCATCGGGACAGTCTCTGGAAACACCATATATTTT
>NA|TRBJ2-2|TRBV5-1|TRBD2
CASSLAGGGSNTGELFF
TGCGCCAGCAGCTTGGCCGGCGGGGGGTCGAACACCGGGGAGCTGTTTTTT
>NA|TRBJ1-6|TRBV7-9|NA
CASSLQGRPSPLHF
TGTGCCAGCAGCCTCCAGGGGAGACCTTCACCCCTCCACTTT
>NA|TRBJ1-6|TRBV2|NA
CASSPGRGNSPLHF
TGTGCCAGCAGCCCGGGACGGGGGAATTCACCCCTCCACTTT
>NA|TRBJ1-5|TRBV28|TRBD1
CASSSGQGNQPQHF
TGTGCCAGCAGTTCCGGACAGGGCAATCAGCCCCAGCATTTT
>NA|TRBJ1-2|TRBV7-9|TRBD1
CASSFDREGYTF
TGTGCCAGCAGCTTCGACAGGGAAGGCTACACCTTC
>NA|TRBJ1-2|TRBV5-1|NA
CASSLEGQFYGYTF
TGCGCCAGCAGCTTGGAGGGACAATTCTATGGCTACACCTTC
>NA|TRBJ1-6|TRBV6-6|NA
CASSYSSANSPLHF
TGTGCCAGCAGTTATTCCAGCGCTAATTCACCCCTCCACTTT
>NA|TRBJ2-7|TRBV27|TRBD1
CASSSTDRELTYEQYF
TGTGCCAGCAGTTCTACCGACAGGGAGCTGACCTACGAGCAGTACTTC
>NA|TRBJ2-3|TRBV27|TRBD2
CASSTQFTAGERLGTDTQYF
TGTGCCAGCAGTACCCAGTTTACAGCGGGAGAAAGATTGGGCACAGATACGCAGTATTTT
>NA|TRBJ2-1|TRBV5-4|TRBD1
CASRWDRVGNEQFF
TGTGCCAGCAGGTGGGACAGGGTGGGCAATGAGCAGTTCTTC
>NA|TRBJ2-7|TRBV4-2|TRBD2
CASSQGRGGVDEQYF
TGTGCCAGCAGCCAAGGGCGGGGGGGCGTTGATGAGCAGTACTTC
>NA|TRBJ2-3|TRBV5-8|TRBD2
CASSLAGTSGNIHTQYF
TGTGCCAGCAGCTTGGCCGGGACTAGCGGGAACATACATACGCAGTATTTT
>NA|TRBJ1-2|TRBV4-2|NA
CASSQDTAVYGYTF
TGTGCCAGCAGCCAAGACACCGCAGTCTATGGCTACACCTTC
>NA|TRBJ1-5|TRBV19|NA
CASGTPGNQPQHF
TGTGCCAGTGGGACTCCGGGAAATCAGCCCCAGCATTTT
>few|TRBJ1-2|TRBV30|NA
CAWSLYRVHYGYTF
TGTGCCTGGAGTCTCTACAGGGTTCACTATGGCTACACCTTC